This entry is about one T cell receptor beta chain. As yet, its antigen is unknown. Here immunoSEQ multiplex PCR was the method, and the copy in TCRdb shows in-frame clones only, minus some. The sample includes tens of thousands of clones, 85% to 90% of them seen just once. This CDR3 is built from 14 residues. V shed 4 bases, J shed 5 bases, and the junction held 9 bases outside the gene matches. CDR1 and CDR2 (germline): SQVTM, ANQGSEA. These data are taken from a study of PD-1 blockade in classical Hodgkin lymphoma. Study observations and caveats: Those starting nivolumab under 1 year post-ASCT were excluded.

Brentuximab vedotin exposure varied, and every patient relapsed after autologous stem cell transplantation. V usage is TRBV29-1 and J usage is TRBJ2-5; TRBD2 matches at 8 bases. The starting material was peripheral blood mononuclear cells (PBMCs), obtained before the second cycle of nivolumab. The sequence was collected from a human donor with classical Hodgkin lymphoma. DNA for the CDR3: TGCAGCGTTGTTGAGCGGGGGTTTATGGAGACCCAGTACTTC. It encodes CSVVERGFMETQYF.